A selection of T cell receptor beta chains follows, all from one sample in a study of graft-versus-host responses after intestinal transplantation. Sequencing was performed with immunoSEQ multiplex PCR; in TCRdb, only in-frame clones are kept and a portion is missing. Here the sample spans 60,000 to 90,000 clones, about 90% being singletons. These TCRs' antigens remain unknown. Sequenced material: unstimulated CD8+ T cells sorted from spleen or lymph node cells, taken before intestinal transplant. The origin of the receptors is a human donor who received an intestinal transplant. CDR3s include the opening cysteine and the closing phenylalanine or tryptophan. Each record gives: D gene, clone size, V gene, J gene, CDR3 protein, CDR3 DNA. The D gene is left open where the match is weak. Some rows have no size entry. The others give once, few or many, or a class for an expanded clone.

D gene: TRBD1
clone size: .
V gene: TRBV29-1
J gene: TRBJ1-1
CDR3 protein: CSVETGTANTEAFF
CDR3 DNA: TGCAGCGTTGAAACCGGGACAGCGAACACTGAAGCTTTCTTT

D gene: .
clone size: .
V gene: TRBV27
J gene: TRBJ1-6
CDR3 protein: CASGGWQGQFTLHF
CDR3 DNA: TGTGCCAGCGGAGGGTGGCAGGGCCAATTCACCCTCCACTTT

D gene: TRBD2
clone size: .
V gene: TRBV4-1
J gene: TRBJ2-3
CDR3 protein: CASSQGLAGGGNTDTQYF
CDR3 DNA: TGCGCCAGCAGCCAAGGGCTAGCGGGGGGCGGGAACACAGATACGCAGTATTTT

D gene: .
clone size: .
V gene: TRBV12-5
J gene: TRBJ1-1
CDR3 protein: CASGPGGNTEAFF
CDR3 DNA: TGTGCTAGTGGCCCGGGGGGGAACACTGAAGCTTTCTTT

D gene: TRBD1
clone size: .
V gene: TRBV6-1
J gene: TRBJ1-1
CDR3 protein: CASPVGQGAGTEAFF
CDR3 DNA: TGTGCCAGCCCTGTTGGGCAGGGGGCTGGCACTGAAGCTTTCTTT

D gene: .
clone size: .
V gene: TRBV4-1
J gene: TRBJ2-1
CDR3 protein: CASSQGLWGGDNNEQFF
CDR3 DNA: TGCGCCAGCAGCCAGGGGCTCTGGGGGGGCGATAACAATGAGCAGTTCTTC

D gene: TRBD1
clone size: .
V gene: TRBV13
J gene: TRBJ1-4
CDR3 protein: CASSSGQGTNEKLFF
CDR3 DNA: TGTGCCAGCAGCTCGGGACAGGGGACTAATGAAAAACTGTTTTTT

D gene: .
clone size: .
V gene: TRBV9
J gene: TRBJ1-4
CDR3 protein: CASSVEPGLQNEKLFF
CDR3 DNA: TGTGCCAGCAGCGTAGAGCCGGGACTGCAAAATGAAAAACTGTTTTTT

D gene: .
clone size: once
V gene: TRBV19
J gene: TRBJ1-5
CDR3 protein: CASSPRQEVVSNQPQHF
CDR3 DNA: TGTGCCAGTAGTCCGCGACAGGAGGTAGTAAGCAATCAGCCCCAGCATTTT

D gene: .
clone size: .
V gene: TRBV28
J gene: TRBJ1-2
CDR3 protein: CATGPRVRGYTF
CDR3 DNA: TGTGCCACTGGGCCCAGGGTGAGGGGCTACACCTTC

D gene: .
clone size: .
V gene: TRBV7-8
J gene: TRBJ2-7
CDR3 protein: CASSLGGVVSYEQYF
CDR3 DNA: TGTGCCAGCAGCTTAGGGGGGGTGGTGTCCTACGAGCAGTACTTC

D gene: .
clone size: .
V gene: TRBV4-1
J gene: TRBJ2-1
CDR3 protein: CASTPSGVANEQFF
CDR3 DNA: TGCGCCAGCACCCCGTCGGGGGTGGCCAATGAGCAGTTCTTC

D gene: .
clone size: .
V gene: TRBV6-5
J gene: TRBJ1-1
CDR3 protein: CASSYQRVNTEAFF
CDR3 DNA: TGTGCCAGCAGTTACCAACGAGTGAACACTGAAGCTTTCTTT

D gene: .
clone size: once
V gene: TRBV9
J gene: TRBJ2-2
CDR3 protein: CASSVGGYLNTGELFF
CDR3 DNA: TGTGCCAGCAGCGTAGGAGGCTACTTGAACACCGGGGAGCTGTTTTTT

D gene: .
clone size: .
V gene: TRBV6-1
J gene: TRBJ1-2
CDR3 protein: CASSDMEDSVYGYTF
CDR3 DNA: TGTGCCAGCAGTGATATGGAGGACAGTGTCTATGGCTACACCTTC

D gene: TRBD1
clone size: .
V gene: TRBV4-1
J gene: TRBJ1-1
CDR3 protein: CASSHQQGVNTEAFF
CDR3 DNA: TGCGCCAGCAGCCATCAACAGGGGGTCAACACTGAAGCTTTCTTT

D gene: TRBD1
clone size: .
V gene: TRBV18
J gene: TRBJ1-5
CDR3 protein: CASSPSSGTGDHQPQHF
CDR3 DNA: TGTGCCAGCTCACCATCTTCCGGGACAGGGGACCATCAGCCCCAGCATTTT

D gene: .
clone size: .
V gene: TRBV9
J gene: TRBJ2-2
CDR3 protein: CASSAGGTGELFF
CDR3 DNA: TGTGCCAGCAGCGCAGGAGGTACCGGGGAGCTGTTTTTT

D gene: .
clone size: .
V gene: TRBV2
J gene: TRBJ1-1
CDR3 protein: CASRTTRGTEAFF
CDR3 DNA: TGTGCCAGCAGGACGACTAGGGGCACTGAAGCTTTCTTT